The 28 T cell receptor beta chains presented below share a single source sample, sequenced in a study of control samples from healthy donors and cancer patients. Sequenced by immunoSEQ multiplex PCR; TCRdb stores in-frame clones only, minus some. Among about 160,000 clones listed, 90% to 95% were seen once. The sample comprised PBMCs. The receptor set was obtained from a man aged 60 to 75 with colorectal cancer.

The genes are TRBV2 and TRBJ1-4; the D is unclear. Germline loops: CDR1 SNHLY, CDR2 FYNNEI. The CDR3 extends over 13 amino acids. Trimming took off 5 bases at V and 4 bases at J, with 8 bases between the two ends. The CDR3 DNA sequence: TGTGCCAGCAGTCCAGACCTTAATGAAAAACTGTTTTTT. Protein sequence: CASSPDLNEKLFF.

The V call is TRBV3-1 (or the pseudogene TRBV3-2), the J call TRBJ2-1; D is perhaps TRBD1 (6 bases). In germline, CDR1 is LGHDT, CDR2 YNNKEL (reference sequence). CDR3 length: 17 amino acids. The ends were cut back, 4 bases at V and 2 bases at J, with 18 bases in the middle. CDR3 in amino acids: CASSPPKVGAAYNEQFF. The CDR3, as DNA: TGTGCCAGCAGCCCACCAAAAGTGGGGGCGGCCTACAATGAGCAGTTCTTC.

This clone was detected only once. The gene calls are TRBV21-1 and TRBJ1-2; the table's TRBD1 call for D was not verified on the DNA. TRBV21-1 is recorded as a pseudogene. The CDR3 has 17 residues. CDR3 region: CASGPKTDLSPTYGYTF. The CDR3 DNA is TGTGCCAGCGGACCAAAGACAGATCTTTCGCCGACTTATGGCTACACCTTC.

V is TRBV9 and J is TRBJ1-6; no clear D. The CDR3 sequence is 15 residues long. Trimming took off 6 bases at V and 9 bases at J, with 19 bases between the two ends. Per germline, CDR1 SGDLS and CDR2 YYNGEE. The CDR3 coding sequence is TGTGCCAGCACCCGAGAGGCGGCCCATCGTTCACCCCTCCACTTT. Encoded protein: CASTREAAHRSPLHF.

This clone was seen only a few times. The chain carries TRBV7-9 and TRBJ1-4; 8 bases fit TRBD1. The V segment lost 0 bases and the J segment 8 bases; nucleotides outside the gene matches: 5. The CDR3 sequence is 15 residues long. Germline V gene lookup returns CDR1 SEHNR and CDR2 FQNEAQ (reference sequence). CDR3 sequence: CASSLAAGGGEKLFF. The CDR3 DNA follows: TGTGCCAGCAGCTTAGCTGCAGGGGGCGGGGAAAAACTGTTTTTT.

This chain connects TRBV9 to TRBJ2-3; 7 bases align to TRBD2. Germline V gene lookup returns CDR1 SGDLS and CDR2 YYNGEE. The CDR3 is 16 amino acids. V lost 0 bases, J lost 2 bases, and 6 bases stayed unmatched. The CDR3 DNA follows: TGTGCCAGCAGCGTAGAGTGGGCGGGGGTCACAGATACGCAGTATTTT. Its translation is CASSVEWAGVTDTQYF.

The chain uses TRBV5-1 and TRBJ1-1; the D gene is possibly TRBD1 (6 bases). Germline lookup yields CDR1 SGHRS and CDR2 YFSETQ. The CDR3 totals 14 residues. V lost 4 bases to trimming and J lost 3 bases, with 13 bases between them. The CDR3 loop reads CASSTGTPYTEAFF. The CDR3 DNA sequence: TGCGCCAGCAGCACCGGGACACCTTACACTGAAGCTTTCTTT.

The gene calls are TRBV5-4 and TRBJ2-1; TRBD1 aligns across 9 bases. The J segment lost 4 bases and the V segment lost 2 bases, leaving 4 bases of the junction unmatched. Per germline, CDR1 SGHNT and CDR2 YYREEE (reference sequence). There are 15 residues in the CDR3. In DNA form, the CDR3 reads TGTGCCAGCAGCTTACAGGGGGCCCTTTACAATGAGCAGTTCTTC. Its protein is CASSLQGALYNEQFF.

DNA for the CDR3: TGTGCCAGCAGTTTCGGGACAGGCTACGAGCAGTACTTC. This codes for CASSFGTGYEQYF. The V call is TRBV27, the J call TRBJ2-7; 8 bases are shared with TRBD1. The CDR3 sequence is 13 residues long. The ends lost 3 bases at V and 3 bases at J; junction bases unmatched: 1. CDR1 and CDR2 (germline): MNHEY, SMNVEV (reference sequence).

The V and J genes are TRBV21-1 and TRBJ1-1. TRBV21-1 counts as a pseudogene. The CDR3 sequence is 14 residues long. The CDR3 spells CASSKVWGGAEAFF. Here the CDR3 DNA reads TGTGCCAGCAGCAAAGTGTGGGGAGGAGCTGAAGCTTTCTTT.

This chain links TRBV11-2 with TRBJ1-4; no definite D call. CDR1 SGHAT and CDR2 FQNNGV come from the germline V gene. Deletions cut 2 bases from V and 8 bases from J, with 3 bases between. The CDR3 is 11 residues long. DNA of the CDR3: TGTGCCAGCAGCTTAAAAGAAAAACTGTTTTTT. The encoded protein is CASSLKEKLFF. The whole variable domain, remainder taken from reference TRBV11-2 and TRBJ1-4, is EAGVAQSPRYKIIEKRQSVAFWCNPISGHATLYWYQQILGQGPKLLIQFQNNGVVDDSQLPKDRFSAERLKGVDSTLKIQPAKLEDSAVYLCASSLKEKLFFGSGTQLSVL.

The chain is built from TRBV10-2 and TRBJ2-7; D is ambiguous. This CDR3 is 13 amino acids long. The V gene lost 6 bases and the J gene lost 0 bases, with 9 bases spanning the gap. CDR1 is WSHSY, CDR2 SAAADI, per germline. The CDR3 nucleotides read TGCGCCAGCAGGGAAGTCCCCTCCTACGAGCAGTACTTC. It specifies CASREVPSYEQYF.

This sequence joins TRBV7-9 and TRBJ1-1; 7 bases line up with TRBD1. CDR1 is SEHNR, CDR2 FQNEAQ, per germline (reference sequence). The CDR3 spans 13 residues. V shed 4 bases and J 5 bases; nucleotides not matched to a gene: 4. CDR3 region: CASSSYRGTEAFF. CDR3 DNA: TGTGCCAGCAGCTCCTACAGGGGAACTGAAGCTTTCTTT.

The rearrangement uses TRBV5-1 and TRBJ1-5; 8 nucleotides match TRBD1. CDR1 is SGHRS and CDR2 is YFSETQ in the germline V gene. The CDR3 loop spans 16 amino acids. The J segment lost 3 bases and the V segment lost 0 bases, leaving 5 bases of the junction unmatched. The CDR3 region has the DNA TGCGCCAGCAGCTTGGCTCCACAGGGGGACAATCAGCCCCAGCATTTT. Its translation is CASSLAPQGDNQPQHF.

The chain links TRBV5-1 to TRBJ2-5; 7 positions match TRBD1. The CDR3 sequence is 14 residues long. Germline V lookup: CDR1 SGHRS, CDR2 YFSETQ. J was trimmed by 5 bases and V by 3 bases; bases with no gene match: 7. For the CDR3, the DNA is TGCGCCAGCAGCTGGCAGACAGGGTCGGAGACCCAGTACTTC. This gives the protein CASSWQTGSETQYF.

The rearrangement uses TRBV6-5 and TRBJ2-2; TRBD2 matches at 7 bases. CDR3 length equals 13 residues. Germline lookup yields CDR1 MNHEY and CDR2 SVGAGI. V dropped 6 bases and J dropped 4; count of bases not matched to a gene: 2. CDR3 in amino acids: CASRTGGTGELFF. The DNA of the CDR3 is TGTGCCAGCAGGACGGGGGGCACCGGGGAGCTGTTTTTT.

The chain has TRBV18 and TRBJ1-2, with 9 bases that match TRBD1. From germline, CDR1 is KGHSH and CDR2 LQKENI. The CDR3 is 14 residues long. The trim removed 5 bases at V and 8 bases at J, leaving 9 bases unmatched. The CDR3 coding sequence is TGTGCCAGCTCATACTCACAGGGGGCGGAGGGCTACACCTTC. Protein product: CASSYSQGAEGYTF.

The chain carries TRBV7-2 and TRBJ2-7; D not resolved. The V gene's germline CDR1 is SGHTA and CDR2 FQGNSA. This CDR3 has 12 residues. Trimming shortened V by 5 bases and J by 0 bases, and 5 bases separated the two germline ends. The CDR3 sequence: CASSRSSYEQYF. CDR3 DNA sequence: TGTGCCAGCAGCCGAAGCTCCTACGAGCAGTACTTC.

The CDR3 DNA follows: TGTGCCAGCAGCCAACGTCGGGGGCTTTCGGAGCAGTACTTC. Encoded protein: CASSQRRGLSEQYF. The chain has TRBV3-1 (or the pseudogene TRBV3-2) and TRBJ2-7; the D gene could be TRBD1 or TRBD2 (6 bases each). V was cut by 2 bases and J by 7 bases, with 15 bases left in between. The CDR3 loop spans 14 amino acids. Germline CDR1 and CDR2: LGHDT and YNNKEL (reference sequence).

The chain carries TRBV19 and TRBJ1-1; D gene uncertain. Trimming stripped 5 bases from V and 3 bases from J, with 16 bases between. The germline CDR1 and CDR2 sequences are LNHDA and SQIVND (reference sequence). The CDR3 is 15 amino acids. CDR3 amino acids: CASSLGRGLDTEAFF. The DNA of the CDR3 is TGTGCCAGTAGTCTCGGTCGAGGTTTGGACACTGAAGCTTTCTTT. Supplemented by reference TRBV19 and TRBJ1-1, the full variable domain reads DGGITQSPKYLFRKEGQNVTLSCEQNLNHDAMYWYRQDPGQGLRLIYYSQIVNDFQKGDIAEGYSVSREKKESFPLTVTSAQKNPTAFYLCASSLGRGLDTEAFFGQGTRLTVV.

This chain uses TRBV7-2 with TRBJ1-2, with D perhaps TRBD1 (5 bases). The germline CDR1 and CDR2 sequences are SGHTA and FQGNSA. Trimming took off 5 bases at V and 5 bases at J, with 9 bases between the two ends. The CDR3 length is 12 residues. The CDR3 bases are TGTGCCAGCAGCGGCGACAGATATGGCTACACCTTC. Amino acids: CASSGDRYGYTF.

The CDR3 DNA sequence: TGTGCCTCCACCCCGAGCTCCTACAATGAGCAGTTCTTC. Encoded protein: CASTPSSYNEQFF. The gene calls are TRBV30 and TRBJ2-1, with D uncertain. This CDR3 has 13 amino acids. Germline CDR1 GTSNPN, CDR2 SVGIG (reference sequence). Trimming left V 7 bases short and J 0 bases short, with 10 bases between.

In nucleotides, the CDR3 is TGTGCCAGCAGCCAAGTATACAGTTCTAACTATGGCTACACCTTC. This encodes CASSQVYSSNYGYTF. This chain uses TRBV3-1 (or the pseudogene TRBV3-2) with TRBJ1-2; no reliable D call. V was trimmed by 1 base and J by 0 bases, leaving 9 bases between them. The CDR3 has 15 amino acids. Germline V gene lookup returns CDR1 LGHDT and CDR2 YNNKEL (reference sequence).

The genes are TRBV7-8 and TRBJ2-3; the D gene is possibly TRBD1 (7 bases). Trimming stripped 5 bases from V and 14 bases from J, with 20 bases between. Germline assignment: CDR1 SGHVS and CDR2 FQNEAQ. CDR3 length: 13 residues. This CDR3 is CASSTTQSGGLYF. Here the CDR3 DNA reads TGTGCCAGCAGCACCACACAGTCAGGGGGGTTGTATTTT.

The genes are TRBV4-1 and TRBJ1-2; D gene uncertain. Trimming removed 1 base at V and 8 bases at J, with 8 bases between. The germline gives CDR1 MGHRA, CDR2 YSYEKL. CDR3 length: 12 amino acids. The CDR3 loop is CASSQVRSGYTF. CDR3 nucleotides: TGCGCCAGCAGCCAAGTGAGGAGCGGCTACACCTTC.

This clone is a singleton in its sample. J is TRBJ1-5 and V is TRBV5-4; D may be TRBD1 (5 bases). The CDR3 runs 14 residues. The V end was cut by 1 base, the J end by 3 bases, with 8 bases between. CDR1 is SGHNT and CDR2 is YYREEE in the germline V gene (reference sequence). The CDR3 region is CASSLQGSNQPQHF. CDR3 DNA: TGTGCCAGCAGCTTGCAGGGATCCAATCAGCCCCAGCATTTT.

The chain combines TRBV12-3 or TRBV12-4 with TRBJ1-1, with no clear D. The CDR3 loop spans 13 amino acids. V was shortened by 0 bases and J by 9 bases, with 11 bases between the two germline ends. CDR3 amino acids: CASSLAQKGQAFF. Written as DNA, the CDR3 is TGTGCCAGCAGTTTAGCGCAGAAGGGTCAAGCTTTCTTT.

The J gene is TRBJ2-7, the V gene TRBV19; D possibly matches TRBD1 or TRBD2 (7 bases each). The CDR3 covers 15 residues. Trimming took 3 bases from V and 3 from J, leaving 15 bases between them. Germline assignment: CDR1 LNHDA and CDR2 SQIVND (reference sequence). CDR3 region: CASSMGRGGVYEQYF. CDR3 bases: TGTGCCAGTAGTATGGGCAGGGGGGGCGTCTACGAGCAGTACTTC. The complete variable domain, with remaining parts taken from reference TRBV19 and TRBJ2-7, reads DGGITQSPKYLFRKEGQNVTLSCEQNLNHDAMYWYRQDPGQGLRLIYYSQIVNDFQKGDIAEGYSVSREKKESFPLTVTSAQKNPTAFYLCASSMGRGGVYEQYFGPGTRLTVT.